Below, one T cell receptor beta chain is given with its context. Its antigen remains unknown. Noted time point: patch test 1, 2 weeks after DPC sensitization. The sample's treatment: therapeutic diphenylcyclopropenone sensitization with weekly scalp DPC. Investigators collected blood before applying each patch test. This sample is drawn from a study of human T cells and chemical hapten exposure. At the level of the study: Throughout the approximately 26-week study, diphenylcyclopropenone was applied weekly to the patients' scalps. The study's findings and limits: Expanded TCRs formed significantly more large CDR3 similarity clusters than controls.

V lost 0 bases to trimming and J lost 4 bases, with 12 bases between them. Germline V lookup: CDR1 SQVTM, CDR2 ANQGSEA. The CDR3 spans 14 residues. The library labeled individual cDNA molecules by adding unique molecular identifiers to them. One entry per CDR3 protein results from TCRdb running MiXCR on the RACE reads. The sample consists of more than 80,000 distinct CDR3 sequences, roughly 7.2% of them appearing once. The sample consisted of whole blood, taken in connection with sensitization to the hapten diphenylcyclopropenone (DPC). This TCR was sampled from a woman in her thirties with alopecia areata. Some clones in this sample may be carry-over from other donors' samples. This chain uses TRBV29-1 with TRBJ1-2; D call uncertain. The CDR3 DNA is TGCAGCGTTGAAGATCGGCAGCGTCCCTATGGCTACACCTTC. It yields the protein CSVEDRQRPYGYTF.